The text below deals with one T cell receptor (beta chain). Study processing details: Reference gene primer amplification in the assay estimated nucleated cell counts. The data were produced by immunoSEQ multiplex PCR, yet TCRdb's version contains in-frame clones alone and is incomplete. Clonal size and the V and J genes are those of that table, whereas D and trimming came from the DNA. The data hold 150,000 to 180,000 clones, with roughly 80% observed a single time. The sample comes from a study of blood T cell repertoires in COVID-19. At the level of the study: The United States, Italy and Spain were the sources of the acute and convalescent COVID-19 samples. PBMCs, B-cell-depleted T cells, or T cells were the source of the cDNA or gDNA that made up the material.

The source of this sequence is a man older than 75 with acute or convalescent COVID-19. The sequenced sample consisted of peripheral blood.

Here the CDR3 DNA reads TGTGCCAGCAGTGCGTATCAAATGAATTCTAATGAAAAACTGTTTTTT. This translates into CASSAYQMNSNEKLFF. This chain uses TRBV27 with TRBJ1-4; no clear D gene. The ends were cut back, 5 bases at V and 3 bases at J, with 16 bases in the middle. From germline, CDR1 is MNHEY and CDR2 SMNVEV (reference sequence). The CDR3 is 16 residues long.